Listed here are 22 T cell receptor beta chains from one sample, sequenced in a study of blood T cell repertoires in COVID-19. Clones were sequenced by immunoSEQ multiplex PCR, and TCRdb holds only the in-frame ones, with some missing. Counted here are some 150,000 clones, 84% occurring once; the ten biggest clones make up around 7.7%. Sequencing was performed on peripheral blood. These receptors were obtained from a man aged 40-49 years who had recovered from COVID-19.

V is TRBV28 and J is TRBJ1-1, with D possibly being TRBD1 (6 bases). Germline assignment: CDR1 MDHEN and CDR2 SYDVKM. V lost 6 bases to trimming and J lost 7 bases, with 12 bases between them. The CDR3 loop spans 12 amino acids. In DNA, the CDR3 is TGTGCCAGCAGCCATGGACAGTTTGAAGCTTTCTTT. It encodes CASSHGQFEAFF.

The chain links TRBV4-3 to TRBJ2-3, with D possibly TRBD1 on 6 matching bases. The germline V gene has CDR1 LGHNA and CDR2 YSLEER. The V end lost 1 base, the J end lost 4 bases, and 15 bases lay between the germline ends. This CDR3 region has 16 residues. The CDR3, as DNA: TGCGCCAGCAGCCAAGGGGGACATCTGAGGGCAGATACGCAGTATTTT. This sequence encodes CASSQGGHLRADTQYF.

CDR3 amino acids: CASSDDRANEKLFF. The CDR3 DNA reads TGTGCCAGCAGTGATGACAGGGCTAATGAAAAACTGTTTTTT. The rearrangement links TRBV6-1 to TRBJ1-4; 7 bases are a match to TRBD1. The junction had 1 base not matched to a gene; V was cut back by 3 bases and J by 3 bases. CDR3 length: 14 amino acids. The germline V gene has CDR1 MNHNS and CDR2 SASEGT.

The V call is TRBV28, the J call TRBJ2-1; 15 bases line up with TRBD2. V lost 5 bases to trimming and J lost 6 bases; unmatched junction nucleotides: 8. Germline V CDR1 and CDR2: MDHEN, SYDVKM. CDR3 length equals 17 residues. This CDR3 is CASSLGLAGGPGNEQFF. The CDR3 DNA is TGTGCCAGCAGTCTAGGACTAGCGGGAGGGCCTGGCAATGAGCAGTTCTTC.

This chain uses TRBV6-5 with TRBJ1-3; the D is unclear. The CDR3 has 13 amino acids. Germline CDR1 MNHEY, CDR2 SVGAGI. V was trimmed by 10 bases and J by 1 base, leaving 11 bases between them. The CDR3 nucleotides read TGTGCCACCCGCAGGCTGTCTGGAAACACCATATATTTT. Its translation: CATRRLSGNTIYF.

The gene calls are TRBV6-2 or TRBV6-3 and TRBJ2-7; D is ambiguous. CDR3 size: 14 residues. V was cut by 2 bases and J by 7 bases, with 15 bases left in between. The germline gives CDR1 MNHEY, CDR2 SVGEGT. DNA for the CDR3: TGTGCCAGCAGTTACCTGTCCGACATTCCTGAGCAGTACTTC. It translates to CASSYLSDIPEQYF.

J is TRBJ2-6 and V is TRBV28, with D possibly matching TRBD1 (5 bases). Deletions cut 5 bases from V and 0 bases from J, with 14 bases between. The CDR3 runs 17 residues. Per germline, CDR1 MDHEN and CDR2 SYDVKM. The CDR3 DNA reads TGTGCCAGCAGTGTAACAGGATCCAGCTCTGGGGCCAACGTCCTGACTTTC. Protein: CASSVTGSSSGANVLTF.

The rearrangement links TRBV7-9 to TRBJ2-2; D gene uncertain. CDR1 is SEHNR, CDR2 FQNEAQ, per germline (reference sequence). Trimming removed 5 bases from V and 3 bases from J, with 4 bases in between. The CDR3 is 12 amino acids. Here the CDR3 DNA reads TGTGCCAGCAGCGTATACACCGGGGAGCTGTTTTTT. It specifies CASSVYTGELFF.

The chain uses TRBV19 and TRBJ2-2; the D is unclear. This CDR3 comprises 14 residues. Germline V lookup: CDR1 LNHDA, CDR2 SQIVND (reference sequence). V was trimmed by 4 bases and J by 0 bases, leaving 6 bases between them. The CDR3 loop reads CASSNNPNTGELFF. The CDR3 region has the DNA TGTGCCAGTAGTAACAACCCGAACACCGGGGAGCTGTTTTTT. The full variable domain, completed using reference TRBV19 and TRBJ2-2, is DGGITQSPKYLFRKEGQNVTLSCEQNLNHDAMYWYRQDPGQGLRLIYYSQIVNDFQKGDIAEGYSVSREKKESFPLTVTSAQKNPTAFYLCASSNNPNTGELFFGEGSRLTVL.

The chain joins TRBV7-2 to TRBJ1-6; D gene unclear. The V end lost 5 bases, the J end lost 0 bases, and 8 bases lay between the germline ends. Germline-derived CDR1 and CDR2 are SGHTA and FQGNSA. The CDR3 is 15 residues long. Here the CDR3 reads CASSQGSSYNSPLHF. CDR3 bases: TGTGCCAGCAGCCAAGGGAGCTCCTATAATTCACCCCTCCACTTT.

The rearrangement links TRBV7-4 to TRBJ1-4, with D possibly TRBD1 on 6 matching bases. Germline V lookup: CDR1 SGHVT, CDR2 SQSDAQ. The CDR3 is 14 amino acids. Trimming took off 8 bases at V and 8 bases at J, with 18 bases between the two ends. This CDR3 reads CASSARGAGEKLFF. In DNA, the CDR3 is TGTGCCAGCTCCGCCCGGGGGGCGGGAGAAAAACTGTTTTTT.

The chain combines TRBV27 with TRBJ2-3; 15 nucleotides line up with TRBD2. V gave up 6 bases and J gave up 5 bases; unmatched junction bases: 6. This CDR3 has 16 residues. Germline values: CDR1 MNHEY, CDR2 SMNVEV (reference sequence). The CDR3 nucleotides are TGTGCCAGCAGGGGGGGACTAGCGGGAGGTGGAGATACGCAGTATTTT. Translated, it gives CASRGGLAGGGDTQYF.

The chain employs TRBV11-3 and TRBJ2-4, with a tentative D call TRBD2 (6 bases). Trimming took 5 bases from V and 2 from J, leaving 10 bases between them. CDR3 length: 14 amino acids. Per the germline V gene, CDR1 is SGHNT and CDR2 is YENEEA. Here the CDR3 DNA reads TGTGCCAGCAGCGGGGGGTCCACCAAAAACATTCAGTACTTC. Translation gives CASSGGSTKNIQYF.

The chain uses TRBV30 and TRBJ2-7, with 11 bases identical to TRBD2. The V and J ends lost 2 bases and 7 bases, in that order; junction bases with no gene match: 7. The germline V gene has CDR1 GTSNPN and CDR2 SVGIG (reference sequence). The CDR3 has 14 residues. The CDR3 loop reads CAWSISGRVREQYF. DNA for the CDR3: TGTGCCTGGAGTATTAGCGGGAGGGTGAGGGAGCAGTACTTC. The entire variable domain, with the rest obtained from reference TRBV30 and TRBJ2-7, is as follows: SQTIHQWPATLVQPVGSPLSLECTVEGTSNPNLYWYRQAAGRGLQLLFYSVGIGQISSEVPQNLSASRPQDRQFILSSKKLLLSDSGFYLCAWSISGRVREQYFGPGTRLTVT.

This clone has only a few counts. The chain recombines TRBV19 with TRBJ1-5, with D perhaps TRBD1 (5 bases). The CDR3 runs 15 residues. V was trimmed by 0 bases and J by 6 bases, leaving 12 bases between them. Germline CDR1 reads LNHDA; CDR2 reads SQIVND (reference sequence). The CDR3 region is CASSIEGREGQPQHF. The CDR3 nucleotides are TGTGCCAGTAGTATAGAGGGCAGGGAGGGTCAGCCCCAGCATTTT.

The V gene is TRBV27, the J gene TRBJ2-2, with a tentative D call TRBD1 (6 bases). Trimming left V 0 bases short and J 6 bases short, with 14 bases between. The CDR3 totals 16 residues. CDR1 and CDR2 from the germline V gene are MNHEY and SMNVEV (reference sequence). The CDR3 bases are TGTGCCAGCAGTTTATCAGTTGTGGGGGCGGCCGGGGAGCTGTTTTTT. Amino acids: CASSLSVVGAAGELFF.

CDR3 loop: CASTLRGFGTDTQYF. CDR3 nucleotide sequence: TGTGCCAGTACCCTCAGGGGATTCGGCACAGATACGCAGTATTTT. This chain joins TRBV19 and TRBJ2-3; D perhaps matches TRBD1 (6 bases). The CDR3 contains 15 residues. CDR1 and CDR2 (germline): LNHDA, SQIVND (reference sequence). V was clipped by 7 bases and J by 1 base, with 15 bases between them.

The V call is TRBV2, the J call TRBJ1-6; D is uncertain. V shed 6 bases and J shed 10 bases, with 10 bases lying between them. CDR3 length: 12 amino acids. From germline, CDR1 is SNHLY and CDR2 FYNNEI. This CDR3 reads CASRASGSPLHF. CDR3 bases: TGTGCCAGCAGAGCCTCGGGGTCACCCCTCCACTTT.

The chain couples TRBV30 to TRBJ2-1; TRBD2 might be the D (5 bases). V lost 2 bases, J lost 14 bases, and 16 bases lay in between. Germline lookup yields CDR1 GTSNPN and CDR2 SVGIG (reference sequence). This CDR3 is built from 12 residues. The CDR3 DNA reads TGTGCCTGGAGTCCCCTGGGGAGAACGAAGTTCTTC. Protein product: CAWSPLGRTKFF.

The CDR3 reads CASSIAGSNTEAFF. Here the CDR3 DNA reads TGTGCCAGTAGTATAGCAGGGTCGAACACTGAAGCTTTCTTT. The chain carries TRBV19 and TRBJ1-1; D perhaps matches TRBD1 (5 bases). The CDR3 contains 14 residues. Trimming pared 1 base from V and 1 base from J, leaving 7 bases between. CDR1 LNHDA and CDR2 SQIVND come from the germline V gene (reference sequence).

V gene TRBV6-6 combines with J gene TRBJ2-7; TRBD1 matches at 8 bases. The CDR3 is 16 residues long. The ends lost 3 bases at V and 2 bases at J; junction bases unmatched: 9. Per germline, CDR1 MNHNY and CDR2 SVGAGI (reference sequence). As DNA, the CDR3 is TGTGCCAGCAGTTATGGGACAGGATATAAAACCTACGAGCAGTACTTC. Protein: CASSYGTGYKTYEQYF.

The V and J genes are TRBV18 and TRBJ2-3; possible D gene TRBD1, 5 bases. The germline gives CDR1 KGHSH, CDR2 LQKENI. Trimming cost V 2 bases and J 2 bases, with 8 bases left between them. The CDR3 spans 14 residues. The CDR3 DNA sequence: TGTGCCAGCTCACCATCGGACATCACAGATACGCAGTATTTT. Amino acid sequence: CASSPSDITDTQYF.